A selection of T cell receptor beta chains follows, all from one sample in a study of human CD4 T cells and Enterobacteriaceae. Sequencing used immunoSEQ multiplex PCR; TCRdb keeps in-frame clones, though not all of them. The data show some 26,000 clones, roughly 80% seen once. Source material: memory CD4+ T cells from blood. These receptors all come from a human donor in good health. Both conserved end residues are trimmed from each CDR3. The order of the fields is CDR3 protein, J gene, V gene, D gene. D genes are given only for firm matches.

ASSPRDRMGNQPQH | TRBJ1-5 | TRBV4-1 | TRBD1
ASSEPTRPAHNEQF | TRBJ2-1 | TRBV9 | .
ASSLDWGPGYT | TRBJ1-2 | TRBV7-9 | .
ASSTRGGGETQY | TRBJ2-5 | TRBV19 | TRBD2
ASSPRDRVGSPLH | TRBJ1-6 | TRBV5-1 | TRBD1
ASSVTNENEQF | TRBJ2-1 | TRBV7-9 | .
ASSRDQETQY | TRBJ2-5 | TRBV5-1 | .
ATSRGTFTDTQY | TRBJ2-3 | TRBV15 | .
ASSDAGSNTGELF | TRBJ2-2 | TRBV11-3 | .
AWRKGGAQETQY | TRBJ2-5 | TRBV30 | .
ASSGGVFNEQF | TRBJ2-1 | TRBV18 | .
ATRGLAGGNYEQY | TRBJ2-7 | TRBV10-3 | TRBD2
ASSPGLDAGNTIY | TRBJ1-3 | TRBV7-9 | .
ASSLAGWSGGAKDTQY | TRBJ2-3 | TRBV7-2 | TRBD2
ASSMKLTTEAF | TRBJ1-1 | TRBV19 | .
ASRGFSPTPAENIQY | TRBJ2-4 | TRBV5-1 | .